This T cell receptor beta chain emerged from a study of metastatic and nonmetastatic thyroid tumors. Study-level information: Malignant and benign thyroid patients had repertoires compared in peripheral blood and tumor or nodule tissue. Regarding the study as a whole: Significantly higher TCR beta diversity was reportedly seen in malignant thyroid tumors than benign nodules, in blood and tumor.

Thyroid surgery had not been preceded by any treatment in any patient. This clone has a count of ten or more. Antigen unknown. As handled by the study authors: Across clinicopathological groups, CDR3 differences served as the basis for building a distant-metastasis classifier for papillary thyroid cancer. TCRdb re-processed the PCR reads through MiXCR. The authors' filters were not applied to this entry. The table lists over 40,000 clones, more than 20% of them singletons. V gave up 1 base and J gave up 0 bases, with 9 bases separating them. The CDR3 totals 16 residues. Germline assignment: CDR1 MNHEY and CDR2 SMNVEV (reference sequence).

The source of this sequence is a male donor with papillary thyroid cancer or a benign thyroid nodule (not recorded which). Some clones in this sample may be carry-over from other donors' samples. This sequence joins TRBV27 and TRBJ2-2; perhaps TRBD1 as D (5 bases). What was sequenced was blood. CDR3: CASSLLGATNTGELFF. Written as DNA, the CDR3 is TGTGCCAGCAGTTTATTAGGGGCTACGAACACCGGGGAGCTGTTTTTT.